The 18 T cell receptor beta chains reported below all come from one sample, sequenced in a study of patients and donors after allogeneic stem cell transplantation. TCRdb called the RT-PCR reads again in MiXCR, with one record for every CDR3 protein. The sample yields 84,000 or so distinct CDR3 sequences, under 50% seen once. Sample: blood, either unsorted or a sorted T cell fraction (not recorded which). These receptors came from a human donor who was either an allogeneic HSCT recipient or a stem cell or donor lymphocyte infusion donor (not recorded which). It is not recorded whose cells these are; they may come from a transplant donor.

The chain uses TRBV28 and TRBJ2-1, with D maybe TRBD2 (6 bases). The CDR3 extends over 14 amino acids. Germline V lookup: CDR1 MDHEN, CDR2 SYDVKM. Trimming took 6 bases from V and 7 from J, leaving 16 bases between them. The CDR3, as DNA: TGTGCCAGCAGCCTAAGGGGACTGAGAAATGAGCAGTTCTTC. Its protein is CASSLRGLRNEQFF.

This clonotype came up a few times. The chain is built from TRBV28 and TRBJ1-1; 8 positions agree with TRBD1. This CDR3 has 16 residues. CDR1 is MDHEN and CDR2 is SYDVKM in the germline V gene. The J segment lost 2 bases and the V segment lost 6 bases, leaving 11 bases of the junction unmatched. The CDR3 loop reads CASRTNFGTGNTEAFF. The CDR3 DNA sequence: TGTGCCAGCAGGACAAATTTCGGGACAGGCAACACTGAAGCTTTCTTT.

The chain carries TRBV12-3 or TRBV12-4 and TRBJ1-1; TRBD1 agrees at 10 bases. The V and J ends lost 6 bases and 4 bases, in that order; junction bases with no gene match: 2. CDR3 length equals 13 residues. This CDR3 is CASRTGGGTEAFF. For the CDR3, the DNA is TGTGCCAGCAGGACAGGGGGCGGCACTGAAGCTTTCTTT.

V is TRBV12-3 or TRBV12-4 and J is TRBJ1-4; a possible D gene is TRBD1 (5 bases). The CDR3 covers 13 residues. Between the trimmed V and J ends, which lost 3 bases and 6 bases, there was a span of 8 bases. The CDR3 DNA is TGTGCCAGCAGTTTCTCAGGGCATGAAAAACTGTTTTTT. The encoded protein is CASSFSGHEKLFF.

The chain links TRBV4-1 to TRBJ1-1; no firm D call. The CDR3 is made up of 15 amino acids. V was pared by 4 bases and J by 1 base, with 13 bases between. Germline assignment: CDR1 MGHRA and CDR2 YSYEKL. For the CDR3, the DNA is TGCGCCAGCAGCCCAAGGGAGGGAGCGAACACTGAAGCTTTCTTT. This encodes CASSPREGANTEAFF.

This clonotype was detected only a few times. The rearrangement joins TRBV20-1 to TRBJ1-1, with a weak D call TRBD1 (5 bases). The CDR3 extends over 13 amino acids. Germline CDR1 and CDR2: DFQATT and SNEGSKA (reference sequence). The V and J ends lost 6 bases and 0 bases respectively, with 11 bases between them. The CDR3 nucleotides are TGCAGTGCCCCGGGGGAACTGAACACTGAAGCTTTCTTT. It specifies CSAPGELNTEAFF.

This clonotype was counted between two and nine times. The CDR3 protein is CASRAWDSNYGYTF. CDR3 DNA: TGTGCCAGCAGGGCTTGGGATTCGAACTATGGCTACACCTTC. The chain has TRBV27 and TRBJ1-2, with D hard to call. V dropped 6 bases and J dropped 2 bases, with 13 bases sitting between them. Germline V gene sequence: CDR1 MNHEY, CDR2 SMNVEV (reference sequence). The CDR3 loop spans 14 amino acids.

The chain employs TRBV30 and TRBJ1-5; tentatively, D is TRBD1 (5 bases). CDR1 is GTSNPN, CDR2 SVGIG, per germline (reference sequence). V shed 2 bases and J shed 1 base, with 15 bases lying between them. This CDR3 has 16 amino acids. The CDR3 sequence: CAWSSVGDGSNQPQHF. The CDR3 DNA reads as TGTGCCTGGAGTAGCGTGGGGGACGGAAGCAATCAGCCCCAGCATTTT.

The chain employs TRBV28 and TRBJ2-7; D remains unclear. Germline assignment: CDR1 MDHEN and CDR2 SYDVKM. CDR3 length: 12 residues. With 4 bases removed from V and 2 bases from J, the gap between germline ends came to 6 bases. The CDR3 is CASSSRPYEQYF. The CDR3 DNA sequence: TGTGCCAGCAGTTCCAGGCCCTACGAGCAGTACTTC.

This clonotype has a handful of counts. V and J are TRBV12-3 or TRBV12-4 and TRBJ1-5; maybe TRBD1 (5 bases). The length of the CDR3 is 15 residues. V dropped 2 bases and J dropped 6 bases, with 14 bases sitting between them. DNA for the CDR3: TGTGCCAGCAGTTTATTAGGGGCCCAAGGTCAGCCCCAGCATTTT. It translates to CASSLLGAQGQPQHF.

The V call is TRBV20-1, the J call TRBJ1-1; D is unclear. Germline CDR1 DFQATT, CDR2 SNEGSKA (reference sequence). The CDR3 has 14 residues. V lost 5 bases and J 1 base, leaving 14 bases between the germline ends. The CDR3 region has the DNA TGCAGTGCTTCCCATTGGGCTTCGAACACTGAAGCTTTCTTT. It codes for CSASHWASNTEAFF.

The V and J genes are TRBV20-1 and TRBJ2-6; D gene unclear. This CDR3 region has 14 residues. CDR1 is DFQATT and CDR2 is SNEGSKA in the germline V gene (reference sequence). The V end lost 5 bases, the J end lost 2 bases, and 10 bases lay between the germline ends. Here the CDR3 DNA reads TGCAGTGCTCCGCCCCTTGCTGGGGCCAACGTCCTGACTTTC. It encodes CSAPPLAGANVLTF.

This clonotype has a handful of counts. The chain employs TRBV4-1 and TRBJ1-1; 7 bases agree with TRBD1. This CDR3 is 17 amino acids long. Germline loops: CDR1 MGHRA, CDR2 YSYEKL. J gave up 0 bases and V 0 bases, and 7 bases lay outside the gene matches. CDR3 amino acids: CASSQDYLGQLNTEAFF. CDR3 coding DNA: TGCGCCAGCAGCCAAGATTATTTGGGACAGTTGAACACTGAAGCTTTCTTT.

This clonotype was seen a handful of times. The chain combines TRBV12-3 or TRBV12-4 with TRBJ1-6, with D unclear. This CDR3 contains 13 residues. The V end lost 6 bases, the J end lost 9 bases, and 12 bases lay between the germline ends. CDR3 region: CASSVLKGSPLHF. The CDR3 DNA reads as TGTGCCAGCAGCGTACTCAAGGGTTCACCCCTCCACTTT.

This sequence joins TRBV10-3 and TRBJ2-2; D is undetermined. Germline-derived CDR1 and CDR2 are ENHRY and SYGVKD. The CDR3 sequence is 16 residues long. With 0 bases removed from V and 6 bases from J, the gap between germline ends came to 14 bases. In DNA form, the CDR3 reads TGTGCCATCAGTGAGTCGACTCGGAGCCGCGCCGGGGAGCTGTTTTTT. It specifies CAISESTRSRAGELFF.

This clonotype has only a few counts. The chain uses TRBV28 and TRBJ1-1, with TRBD1 as a possible D gene (6 bases). Germline V gene lookup returns CDR1 MDHEN and CDR2 SYDVKM. CDR3 length equals 12 residues. V dropped 6 bases and J dropped 6 bases, with 11 bases sitting between them. The CDR3 region is CASRSGVSEAFF. The CDR3 DNA sequence: TGTGCCAGCAGGTCAGGGGTGTCTGAAGCTTTCTTT. Supplemented by reference TRBV28 and TRBJ1-1, the full variable domain reads DVKVTQSSRYLVKRTGEKVFLECVQDMDHENMFWYRQDPGLGLRLIYFSYDVKMKEKGDIPEGYSVSREKKERFSLILESASTNQTSMYLCASRSGVSEAFFGQGTRLTVV.

The V and J genes are TRBV24-1 and TRBJ2-3; possible D gene TRBD2, 5 bases. CDR1 KGHDR and CDR2 SFDVKD come from the germline V gene. Trimming left V 8 bases short and J 0 bases short, with 14 bases between. The CDR3 has 15 amino acids. This chain's CDR3 is CATTGSGPSTDTQYF. The CDR3 DNA reads TGTGCCACCACCGGAAGCGGTCCTAGCACAGATACGCAGTATTTT.

The chain links TRBV20-1 to TRBJ1-5, with TRBD1 matching 7 bases. J was trimmed by 0 bases and V by 6 bases; bases with no gene match: 2. The germline gives CDR1 DFQATT, CDR2 SNEGSKA (reference sequence). The CDR3 is 13 residues long. CDR3 DNA sequence: TGCAGTGCAAGACAGGGTAGCAATCAGCCCCAGCATTTT. It translates to CSARQGSNQPQHF.